This T cell receptor beta chain was retrieved from a study of cytomegalovirus exposure and HLA in healthy donors (dated by TCRdb to about 2017). About the full investigation: In an earlier analysis of approximately 500 of the donors, 276 Gb of sequence data and just under 120 million unique TCR beta sequences from roughly 190 million T cells were reported. An early release that covered about 600 HLA-typed donors contained about 300 gigabases of sequencing data and 80 million or so unique TCR sequences. Among the roughly 400 genotyped donors, 81% belonged to the genetic ancestry cluster associated with self-reported Caucasian donors. The study aimed to test whether cataloging public T cell receptors could reveal signatures of past pathogen exposure. Using immunosequencing, the study profiled T cell repertoires from roughly 650 subjects and related those repertoires to cytomegalovirus serostatus. In addition to the first cohort of 650 to 800 subjects, a separate validation cohort of approximately 120 different subjects was used. The study combined high-throughput TCR immunosequencing, statistical association of individual TCRs with disease status, and machine learning to predict cytomegalovirus infection status. A later analysis re-analyzed previously published TCR beta repertoires from roughly 600 donors and added high-resolution HLA genotyping to study TCR occurrence patterns. Rather than using new phenotypic data, the later analysis identified candidate immune exposures from TCR beta sequences and from how often those sequences occurred across donors. An earlier analysis of 450 to 750 of the donors used high-throughput TCR beta sequencing to judge whether each TCR beta V gene segment behaved as functional or pseudogenic. Donor age, sex, ethnicity and CMV serostatus were collected together with the repertoire data. A later genetic analysis took genome-wide SNP genotypes for 398 of the 666 donors and used that subset as a discovery cohort. Every discovery cohort repertoire had been produced on one sequencing platform. Both class I and class II loci were covered by HLA typing, at four-digit resolution. The number of donors typed differed by locus, with 629-630 for A, B, C, DRB1 and DQB1, roughly 520 for DQA1, 600 to 610 for DPA1, and around 430 for DPB1. About five DR-DQ haplotypes were treated as single units for association and clustering because of strong linkage in the cohort. Across around 400 genotyped donors of the cohort, an average of about 240,000 unique TCR beta nucleotide sequences per donor were sequenced, and 15% to 20% of those sequences were non-productive. The paper as a whole reports these results and caveats: A later genetic analysis associated a missense DCLRE1C variant with V-gene and J-gene trimming of TCR beta chains, and an independent cohort replicated the association. For the cohort, immune exposure information was limited to CMV serostatus. Across donors, most TCR sequences were observed very rarely, whereas some public TCRs were present in many individuals. Compared with the roughly 670-donor mean, donors in an Asian-associated ancestry cluster had fewer N-insertions in productive TCRs, according to a later genetic analysis. A further reported finding was that TCR beta sequences accurately predicted the HLA-A and HLA-B alleles for most subjects in the first cohort. Assigning TCR associations to individual alleles was difficult when HLA alleles, especially DR and DQ, strongly co-occurred. Presence/absence analyses assumed roughly uniform sequencing depth across donors, an assumption that may not hold. An earlier analysis of approximately 600 of the donors showed that most TCR beta V segments appeared in productive rearrangements either about 87% or about 30% of the time, which broadly matched IMGT annotations. The authors suggested that the approach could potentially be generalized to other disease states and immunological phenotypes. In a later analysis, several top co-occurrence clusters were reported to appear linked to parvovirus B19, influenza, CMV and Epstein-Barr virus. Because some donors lacked HLA typing at each locus, the association tests relied only on the typed subset. Because the 87-base-pair reads could not distinguish some IMGT-functional V segments, including TRBV6-2 and TRBV6-3, those segments were excluded. According to a later analysis, TCR association rates differed among HLA loci, with DRB1 alleles showing the most associated TCRs and HLA-C alleles showing the fewest. A few of the identified cytomegalovirus-associated TCR beta chains were confirmed in vitro to be specific for cytomegalovirus antigens. A cluster of highly shared sequence variants was judged likely to be a technical artifact of the sequencing pipeline. Because counts were too low, about 18 rarely observed V segments, including chromosome 9 orphons, were left out of the earlier analysis of some 640 of the donors. In both the original and validation cohorts, the classifier was reported to diagnose cytomegalovirus status with high specificity and sensitivity. According to a later analysis, most CMV-associated TCR beta chains appeared to be HLA-restricted, and the HLA associations seemed to be driven largely by CMV exposure. The study listed 150 to 200 TCR beta chains as associated with cytomegalovirus. Correlated functional status among segregating V segments might be attributable to linkage disequilibrium, but an unknown experimental factor could not be ruled out. A later analysis associated around 16,000 TCR beta sequences with specific HLA alleles at a false discovery rate of 0.05. In a later analysis, HLA-associated TCR beta chains were found to be more clonally expanded and to have lower generation probabilities than equally common non-associated chains. In this cohort, only TCR beta chains were sequenced, and detectable features were limited by the absence of alpha or paired-chain data.

CDR1 and CDR2, per the germline V gene, are MNHEY and SVGAGI. The CDR3 contains 14 residues, cysteine and phenylalanine counted. Of the read, only the CDR3 DNA is kept; its 42 bases are in frame from base 1. Trimming at the junction amounts to 5 bases on V and 5 bases on J, and the germline ends lie 12 bases apart. The library was made by the immunoSEQ multiplex PCR assay. For the multiplex PCR, a mixture combining 60 forward primers for TCR Vbeta segments and 13 reverse primers for TCR Jbeta segments was used. A multiplex PCR assay on genomic DNA amplified the CDR3 region of rearranged TCR beta genes. The amplified TCR beta libraries were sequenced on the Illumina HiSeq System as 87-base-pair reads. The original methods were these. Across the 670 or so repertoires, a later analysis counted 80 million or so unique TCR beta chains, around 11 million of which were shared by at least two donors. To remove PCR and sequencing errors, raw reads were error-corrected and collapsed into unique sequences using a nearest-neighbor algorithm that merged closely related sequences. CDR3 sequences were aligned to IMGT reference sequences to assign V, D and J gene segments. For a sequence to be retained, a match of at least six nucleotides to both a V gene segment and a J gene segment was required. A rearrangement counted as productive if the CDR3 had no stop codons and remained in frame with V and J, and every other rearrangement counted as non-productive. Following IMGT convention, CDR3 was defined as the stretch from the second conserved V-encoded cysteine to the conserved J-encoded phenylalanine. The earlier analysis of roughly 590 of the donors excluded any sequence lacking an unambiguous match to a single V gene segment. In an earlier analysis of a few hundred of the donors, V segments were called functional above 56.7% productive rearrangements and were called segregating when the between-donor standard deviation exceeded 5%. A statistical classification framework was built to diagnose cytomegalovirus status from the catalog of TCR beta chain sequences. A later analysis assigned V and J genes by comparing TCR nucleotide sequences with IMGT/GENE-DB human TR gene sequences. A later analysis assigned CDR3 sequences and most-parsimonious VDJ recombination scenarios with the TCRdist pipeline. In a later analysis, each TCR beta chain was defined by its CDR3 amino acid sequence together with its V-gene family, and reads lacking a unique V-gene family were excluded. To address suspected cross-contamination and a sequencing artifact, a later analysis removed roughly 640 highly shared, low-generation-probability nucleotide sequences. In a later analysis, a clonal expansion index for each public chain was calculated from normalized within-repertoire ranks of inferred template counts. A later analysis computed generation probabilities with a VDJ recombination model fitted to out-of-frame rearrangements, and checked the results against IGoR. In a later analysis, TCR-TCR, TCR-HLA and TCR-CMV co-occurrence was scored with hypergeometric tests, and a repertoire-size bias correction was applied to TCR pairs. A later analysis estimated false discovery rates by permuting HLA or CMV assignments 20 times. A later analysis grouped co-occurring TCRs with DBSCAN, adding TCRdist sequence similarity when clustering within HLA-allele-positive subsets. Co-occurrence clustering excluded repertoires with fewer than 30,000 or more than 120,000 public chains, plus five with anomalous nucleotide sharing. TCRdb's version of the immuneACCESS table is confined to in-frame rearrangements and falls short of the full clone set. An unresolved V gene accounts for under half of the shortfall where checked; the remainder is of unknown origin. V, J and clone size reflect that table, while D and trimming were determined from the DNA. The sample's own table lists 95,000 to 110,000 clones. The ten most abundant clones make up roughly 3.5% of the sample.

Concerning this clone itself: Its cognate antigen has yet to be identified.

The cohort was made up of about 610 healthy bone marrow donors. Cohort members were all nominally healthy when sampled, although unrecorded immune exposures were likely present. The donor was CMV seronegative and belonged to the group of over 300 seronegative cohort members. Every donor gave a peripheral blood sample, and the peripheral blood mononuclear cells from that sample were used for TCR beta sequencing. The Qiagen DNeasy Blood Extraction Kit was used to extract genomic DNA from the blood cell samples. The specimen was PBMCs. The chain employs TRBV6-5 and TRBJ1-4; the D gene identity is not certain. The clonotype comes from a man between 35 and 55 years old in good health and CMV-seronegative. The DNA sequence follows: TGTGCCAGCAGTCAAAATGGGAGGAATGAAAAACTGTTTTTT. This encodes CASSQNGRNEKLFF.